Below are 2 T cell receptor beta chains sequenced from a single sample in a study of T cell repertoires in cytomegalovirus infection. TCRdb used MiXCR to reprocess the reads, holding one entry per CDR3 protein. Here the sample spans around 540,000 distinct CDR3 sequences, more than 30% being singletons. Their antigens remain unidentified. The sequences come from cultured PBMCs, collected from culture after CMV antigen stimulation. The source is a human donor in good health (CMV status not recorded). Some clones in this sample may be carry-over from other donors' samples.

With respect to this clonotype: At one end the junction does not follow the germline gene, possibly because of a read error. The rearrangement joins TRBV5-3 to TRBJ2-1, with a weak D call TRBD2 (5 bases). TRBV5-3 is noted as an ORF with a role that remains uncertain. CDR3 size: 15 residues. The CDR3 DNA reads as TGTGCCAGCAGCTTGGATGGGAGCAACGACAATGAGCAGTTCTTC. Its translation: CASSLDGSNDNEQFF.

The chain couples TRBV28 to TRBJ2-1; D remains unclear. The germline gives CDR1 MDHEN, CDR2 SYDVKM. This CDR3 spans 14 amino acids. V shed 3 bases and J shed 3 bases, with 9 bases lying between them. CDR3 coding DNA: TGTGCCAGCAGTTTTGAAAGGGACTACAATGAGCAGTTCTTC. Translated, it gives CASSFERDYNEQFF.